A single sample is the source of the 17 T cell receptor beta chains below, sequenced in a study of T cell responses to AZD1222 COVID-19 vaccine. TCRdb keeps only in-frame clones here, not all; method: immunoSEQ multiplex PCR. The table records about 100,000 clones, 85% to 90% of them present only once. Sequencing used peripheral blood, obtained on day 0 of AZD1222 vaccination. Receptor source: an adult in good health.

This clone was found a few times. This chain links TRBV5-6 with TRBJ2-3, with no clear D. CDR3 length: 15 amino acids. Germline-derived CDR1 and CDR2 are SGHDT and YYEEEE. The V gene lost 2 bases and the J gene lost 2 bases, with 12 bases spanning the gap. The CDR3 sequence is CASSLYRPITDTQYF. Here the CDR3 DNA reads TGTGCCAGCAGCTTATACCGACCCATCACAGATACGCAGTATTTT.

The rearrangement uses TRBV27 and TRBJ1-6; maybe TRBD1 (5 bases). The CDR3 is 16 residues long. In germline, CDR1 is MNHEY, CDR2 SMNVEV (reference sequence). V lost 6 bases and J 0 bases, leaving 12 bases between the germline ends. CDR3 DNA sequence: TGTGCCAGCAGCGGACAAACGAGCTCCTATAATTCACCCCTCCACTTT. Amino acid sequence: CASSGQTSSYNSPLHF.

The CDR3 sequence is CASSVRVQELGYEQYF. The CDR3 DNA is TGTGCCAGTAGTGTGAGAGTACAGGAGCTGGGGTACGAGCAGTACTTC. This rearrangement joins TRBV19 to TRBJ2-7, with D possibly TRBD1 on 5 matching bases. Trimming removed 5 bases at V and 4 bases at J, with 21 bases between. Germline V CDR1 and CDR2: LNHDA, SQIVND (reference sequence). The CDR3 runs to 16 residues.

This sequence joins TRBV7-2 and TRBJ2-1; D not resolved. This CDR3 is built from 15 residues. Trimming took 5 bases from V and 0 from J, leaving 11 bases between them. Germline V gene data show CDR1 as SGHTA and CDR2 as FQGNSA. The CDR3, as DNA: TGTGCCAGCAGCCCCGACCCGAGCTCCTACAATGAGCAGTTCTTC. Its translation: CASSPDPSSYNEQFF.

With regard to this clone: Different DNA sequences within this sample yield the same CDR3. The chain links TRBV5-4 to TRBJ2-3; maybe TRBD2 (5 bases). Trimming removed 4 bases from V and 3 bases from J, with 9 bases in between. Germline-derived CDR1 and CDR2 are SGHNT and YYREEE (reference sequence). CDR3 length equals 13 residues. The CDR3 sequence: CASSLAGTDTQYF. CDR3 nucleotides: TGTGCCAGCAGCCTAGCCGGGACAGATACGCAGTATTTT.

A remark on this clone: The sample has other DNA sequences that encode this CDR3 too. J is TRBJ1-1 and V is TRBV18; D perhaps matches TRBD1 (6 bases). The CDR3 is 14 residues long. The V gene lost 6 bases and the J gene lost 1 base, with 12 bases spanning the gap. CDR1 and CDR2 (germline): KGHSH, LQKENI. The CDR3, as DNA: TGTGCCAGCTCCCCGGGACAACCGAACACTGAAGCTTTCTTT. This encodes CASSPGQPNTEAFF.

J is TRBJ2-7 and V is TRBV19, with D perhaps TRBD1 (6 bases). Looked up from germline, CDR1 is LNHDA and CDR2 is SQIVND (reference sequence). Trimming left V 5 bases short and J 0 bases short, with 17 bases between. This CDR3 region has 16 residues. In DNA, the CDR3 is TGTGCCAGTAGTCCCCGTTGGGGGCGAGGCTCCTACGAGCAGTACTTC. Its protein product is CASSPRWGRGSYEQYF.

The chain is built from TRBV13 and TRBJ1-3, with D possibly being TRBD1 (6 bases). Trimming cost V 5 bases and J 4 bases, with 15 bases left between them. CDR1 is PRHDT, CDR2 FYEKMQ, per germline (reference sequence). The CDR3 is made up of 15 amino acids. The CDR3 DNA reads TGTGCCAGCAGCACGGGACACTTCGCGGGAAACACCATATATTTT. Protein: CASSTGHFAGNTIYF.

The chain combines TRBV3-1 (or the pseudogene TRBV3-2) with TRBJ1-2, with 8 positions matching TRBD1. V trimming: 3 bases; J trimming: 8 bases; junction bases outside the gene matches: 8. The CDR3 totals 14 residues. Germline CDR1 and CDR2: LGHDT and YNNKEL (reference sequence). CDR3 residues: CASSQSTGVRGYTF. CDR3 DNA: TGTGCCAGCAGCCAGTCGACAGGGGTAAGGGGCTACACCTTC.

The chain couples TRBV6-2 or TRBV6-3 to TRBJ2-7; possibly TRBD2 for D (6 bases). V was pared by 0 bases and J by 4 bases, with 13 bases between. CDR1 MNHEY and CDR2 SVGEGT come from the germline V gene. There are 15 residues in the CDR3. CDR3 nucleotide sequence: TGTGCCAGCAGTTACTCGGACGTGGGGGGTTACGAGCAGTACTTC. It codes for CASSYSDVGGYEQYF.

The V gene is TRBV30, the J gene TRBJ1-3; 9 nucleotides agree with TRBD1. The CDR3 extends over 14 amino acids. V dropped 4 bases and J dropped 0; count of bases not matched to a gene: 1. Germline lookup yields CDR1 GTSNPN and CDR2 SVGIG (reference sequence). The chain's CDR3 is CAWKGQGSGNTIYF. The DNA for the CDR3 is TGTGCCTGGAAGGGACAGGGCTCTGGAAACACCATATATTTT.

The rearrangement uses TRBV28 and TRBJ2-7, with 12 bases fitting TRBD1. CDR1 is MDHEN and CDR2 is SYDVKM in the germline V gene. J lost 5 bases, V lost 7 bases, and 9 bases had no gene match. The CDR3 runs to 15 residues. CDR3 in DNA: TGTGCCAGCAACCTGCCGGGACAGGGGGCTCACGAGCAGTACTTC. Translated: CASNLPGQGAHEQYF.

The chain uses TRBV7-9 and TRBJ2-3; D gene unclear. V gave up 2 bases and J gave up 3 bases, with 3 bases separating them. Looked up from germline, CDR1 is SEHNR and CDR2 is FQNEAQ (reference sequence). The CDR3 is made up of 12 amino acids. The DNA of the CDR3 is TGTGCCAGCAGCTTACGGACAGATACGCAGTATTTT. Its protein is CASSLRTDTQYF.

This clone occurred once. The rearrangement links TRBV7-9 to TRBJ1-4; no definite D call. CDR1 is SEHNR and CDR2 is FQNEAQ in the germline V gene (reference sequence). CDR3 length: 18 residues. The V gene lost 4 bases and the J gene lost 5 bases, with 23 bases spanning the gap. CDR3 nucleotide sequence: TGTGCCAGCAGCTCCGCTCTCTCGGTCAGCAGCACCAATGAAAAACTGTTTTTT. Protein sequence: CASSSALSVSSTNEKLFF.

The chain employs TRBV18 and TRBJ2-7; D not resolved. This CDR3 is 13 amino acids long. Trimming took 3 bases from V and 2 from J, leaving 8 bases between them. Germline V gene data show CDR1 as KGHSH and CDR2 as LQKENI. The CDR3 loop is CASSPQGAYEQYF. The CDR3 DNA reads TGTGCCAGCTCACCCCAAGGCGCCTACGAGCAGTACTTC.

This clone was recorded a few times. The J gene is TRBJ1-3, the V gene TRBV11-3; 7 bases match TRBD1. CDR3 size: 16 residues. Germline CDR1 is SGHNT and CDR2 is YENEEA. V lost 4 bases and J lost 4; bases outside the gene matches: 10. The CDR3 coding sequence is TGTGCCAGCAGCTCCGGGGGACAGCTCGTGGGAAACACCATATATTTT. It is translated as CASSSGGQLVGNTIYF. Full variable domain (outside the CDR3, taken from reference TRBV11-3 and TRBJ1-3): EAGVVQSPRYKIIEKKQPVAFWCNPISGHNTLYWYLQNLGQGPELLIRYENEEAVDDSQLPKDRFSAERLKGVDSTLKIQPAELGDSAVYLCASSSGGQLVGNTIYFGEGSWLTVV.

The V and J genes are TRBV7-2 and TRBJ1-1; a possible D gene is TRBD1 (5 bases). V was cut by 5 bases and J by 2 bases, with 12 bases left in between. The germline CDR1 and CDR2 sequences are SGHTA and FQGNSA. CDR3 size: 14 residues. CDR3 DNA sequence: TGTGCCAGCAGCCTATCGACAGTTAACACTGAAGCTTTCTTT. Protein sequence: CASSLSTVNTEAFF.